This passage covers 2 T cell receptor beta chains from one sample sequenced in a study of blood T cell repertoires in COVID-19. The table came from immunoSEQ multiplex PCR; TCRdb's copy has only in-frame clones and leaves some out. This table has over 50,000 clones, 65% to 80% appearing once. The source material was peripheral blood. The source of these receptors is a human donor with active or convalescent COVID-19. The donor label of this sample is uncertain.

This clone appeared a few times. V is TRBV9 and J is TRBJ1-4, with D hard to call. This CDR3 region has 14 residues. CDR1 and CDR2 (germline): SGDLS, YYNGEE. V lost 4 bases and J lost 2, with 9 bases in between. The CDR3 here is CASSSAGTNEKLFF. In nucleotides, the CDR3 is TGTGCCAGCAGCTCCGCGGGGACTAATGAAAAACTGTTTTTT.

V and J are TRBV5-5 and TRBJ2-5; 7 bases agree with TRBD1. V shed 7 bases, J shed 2 bases, and the junction held 8 bases outside the gene matches. Germline CDR1 SGHKS, CDR2 YYEKEE (reference sequence). This CDR3 has 14 amino acids. The CDR3 protein is CASRTGAGQETQYF. The DNA of the CDR3 is TGTGCCAGCCGAACAGGGGCAGGGCAAGAGACCCAGTACTTC.